This T cell receptor (beta chain) was sequenced during a study of Ad26.COV2.S vaccination and SARS-CoV-2 variants. Treatment noted: about 20 received Ad26.COV2.S at low or high dose, single or two shots; about 5 received placebo; per-sample allocation not given. Vaccine and placebo recipients were sampled on day 63 after the first injection. Trimming took off 4 bases at V and 10 bases at J, with 10 bases between the two ends. The CDR3 has 12 residues. TCRdb's table, derived via immunoSEQ multiplex PCR, lists solely in-frame clones and lacks some. The sample has hundreds of thousands of clones, roughly 90% seen once.

The clonotype was recovered from a person between 18 and 65 years old who received the Ad26.COV2.S COVID-19 vaccine or a placebo. J is TRBJ1-4 and V is TRBV12-3 or TRBV12-4; D remains unclear. The source was peripheral blood, collected in a trial of Ad26.COV2.S vaccine versus placebo. This chain's CDR3 is CASSWTEAKLFF. CDR3 sequence (DNA): TGTGCCAGCAGTTGGACCGAGGCAAAACTGTTTTTT.